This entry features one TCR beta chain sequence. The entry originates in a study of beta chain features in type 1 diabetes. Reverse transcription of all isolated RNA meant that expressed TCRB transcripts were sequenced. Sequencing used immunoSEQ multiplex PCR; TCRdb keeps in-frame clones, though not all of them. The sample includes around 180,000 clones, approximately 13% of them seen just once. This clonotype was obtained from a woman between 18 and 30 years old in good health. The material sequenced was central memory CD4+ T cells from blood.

The CDR3 spells CASSQGRMGYTF. For the CDR3, the DNA is TGTGCCAGCAGCCAAGGGAGGATGGGCTACACCTTC. This chain joins TRBV14 and TRBJ1-2; no firm D call. CDR3 length equals 12 residues. CDR1 is SGHDN and CDR2 is FVKESK in the germline V gene. V was pared by 1 base and J by 8 bases, with 8 bases between.